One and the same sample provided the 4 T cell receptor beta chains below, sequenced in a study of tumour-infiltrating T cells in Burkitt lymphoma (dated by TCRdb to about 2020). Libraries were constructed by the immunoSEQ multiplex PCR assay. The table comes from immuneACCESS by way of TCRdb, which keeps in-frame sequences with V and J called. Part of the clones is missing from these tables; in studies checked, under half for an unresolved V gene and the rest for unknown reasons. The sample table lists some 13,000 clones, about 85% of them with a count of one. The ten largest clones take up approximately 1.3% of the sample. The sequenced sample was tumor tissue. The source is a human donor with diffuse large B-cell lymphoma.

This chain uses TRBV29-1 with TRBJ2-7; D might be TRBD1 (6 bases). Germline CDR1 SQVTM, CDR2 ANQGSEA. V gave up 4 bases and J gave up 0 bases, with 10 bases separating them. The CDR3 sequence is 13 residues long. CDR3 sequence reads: CSVVGTSSYEQYF. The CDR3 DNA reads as TGCAGCGTTGTGGGGACATCCTCCTACGAGCAGTACTTC.

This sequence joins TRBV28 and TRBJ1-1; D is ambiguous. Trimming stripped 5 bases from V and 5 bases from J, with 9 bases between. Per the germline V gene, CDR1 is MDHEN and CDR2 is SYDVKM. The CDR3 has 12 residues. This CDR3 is CASSPRRTEAFF. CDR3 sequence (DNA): TGTGCCAGCAGTCCCCGGAGGACTGAAGCTTTCTTT.

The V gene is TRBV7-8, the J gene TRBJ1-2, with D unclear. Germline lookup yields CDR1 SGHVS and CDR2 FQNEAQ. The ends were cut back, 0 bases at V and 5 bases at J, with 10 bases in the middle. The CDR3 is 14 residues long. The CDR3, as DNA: TGTGCCAGCAGCTTAGCGATAGGAGAATATGGCTACACCTTC. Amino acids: CASSLAIGEYGYTF.

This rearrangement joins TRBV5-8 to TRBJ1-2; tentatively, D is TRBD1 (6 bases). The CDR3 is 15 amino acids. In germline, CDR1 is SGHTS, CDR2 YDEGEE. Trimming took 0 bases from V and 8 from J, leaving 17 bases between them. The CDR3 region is CASSLDRALSNGYTF. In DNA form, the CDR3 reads TGTGCCAGCAGCTTGGACAGGGCTCTAAGCAACGGCTACACCTTC.